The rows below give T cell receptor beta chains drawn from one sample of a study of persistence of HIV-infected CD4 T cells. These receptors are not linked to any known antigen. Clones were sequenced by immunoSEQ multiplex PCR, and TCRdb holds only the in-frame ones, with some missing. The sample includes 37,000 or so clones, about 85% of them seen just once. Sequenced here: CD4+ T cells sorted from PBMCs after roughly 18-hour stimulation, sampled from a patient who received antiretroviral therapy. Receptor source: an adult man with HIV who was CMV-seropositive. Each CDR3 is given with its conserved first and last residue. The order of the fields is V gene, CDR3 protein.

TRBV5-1	CASSLGGGRNQPQHF
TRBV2	CASEGQEASPLHF
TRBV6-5	CASSYSATGSYEQYF
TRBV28	CASSSPGQLAKNIQYF
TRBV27	CASSLEGGPTTGELFF
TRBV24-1	CATSDAMYEQFF
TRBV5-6	CASSFVTANSGANVLTF
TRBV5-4	CASSLDRESSYNSPLHF
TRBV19	CARFPGGEPNQPQHF
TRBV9	CASNGQSHNEQFF
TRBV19	CASSDPGGKGANVLTF
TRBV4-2	CASSQPIAGSSGNTIYF
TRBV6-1	CASSERSQGMGQPQHF
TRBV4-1	CASSQVTNTGELFF
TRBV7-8	CASSLSAGREMTGELFF
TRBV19	CASSYVDNEQFF
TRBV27	CASSPRGPRNTEAFF
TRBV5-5	CASSRDSAYYGYTF
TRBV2	CASSSPSGISAFF
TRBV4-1	CASSQERNRDPNGYTF
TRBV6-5	CASSSLLAGPNEKLFF
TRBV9	CASSVAGTGELFF
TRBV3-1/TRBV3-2	CASSQVGQRGEKLFF